Below, one T cell receptor beta chain is given with its context. Its cognate antigen is unknown. The authors sequenced patients whose flow cytometry had shown CD8+CD57+ cell expansion. Blood came from patients not yet given any therapy. The study profiled TCR beta VDJ and CDR3 using genomic DNA as template. TCRdb reanalysed the reads using MiXCR and keeps one entry per CDR3 protein. The sample contains about 120,000 distinct CDR3 sequences, 45% to 60% of which appear only once. The sample originates from a study of CD8+CD57+ T cells in acquired aplastic anemia. Study as a whole: Across the sorted CD4+ and CD8+ cells, DNA amounts averaged about 3.2 ug.

Study results and caveats: Around 30 sequences, all CD8+ CDR3, were shared between patients and controls. Researchers reported that CD8+ Simpson's diversity was not significantly different in patients versus controls.

The CDR3 runs 14 residues. V was pared by 7 bases and J by 6 bases, with 15 bases between. CDR1 and CDR2 (germline): SEHNR, FQNEAQ (reference sequence). This chain links TRBV7-9 with TRBJ2-2; D could derive from TRBD1 or TRBD2 (5 bases each). This TCR derives from a human donor with aplastic anemia. The source material was sorted CD4+, CD8+, or CD8+CD57+ T cells (not recorded which) from PBMCs. CDR3 DNA sequence: TGTGCCAGCACCTTTTCCGGGACGTCCGGGGAGCTGTTTTTT. Its translation: CASTFSGTSGELFF.